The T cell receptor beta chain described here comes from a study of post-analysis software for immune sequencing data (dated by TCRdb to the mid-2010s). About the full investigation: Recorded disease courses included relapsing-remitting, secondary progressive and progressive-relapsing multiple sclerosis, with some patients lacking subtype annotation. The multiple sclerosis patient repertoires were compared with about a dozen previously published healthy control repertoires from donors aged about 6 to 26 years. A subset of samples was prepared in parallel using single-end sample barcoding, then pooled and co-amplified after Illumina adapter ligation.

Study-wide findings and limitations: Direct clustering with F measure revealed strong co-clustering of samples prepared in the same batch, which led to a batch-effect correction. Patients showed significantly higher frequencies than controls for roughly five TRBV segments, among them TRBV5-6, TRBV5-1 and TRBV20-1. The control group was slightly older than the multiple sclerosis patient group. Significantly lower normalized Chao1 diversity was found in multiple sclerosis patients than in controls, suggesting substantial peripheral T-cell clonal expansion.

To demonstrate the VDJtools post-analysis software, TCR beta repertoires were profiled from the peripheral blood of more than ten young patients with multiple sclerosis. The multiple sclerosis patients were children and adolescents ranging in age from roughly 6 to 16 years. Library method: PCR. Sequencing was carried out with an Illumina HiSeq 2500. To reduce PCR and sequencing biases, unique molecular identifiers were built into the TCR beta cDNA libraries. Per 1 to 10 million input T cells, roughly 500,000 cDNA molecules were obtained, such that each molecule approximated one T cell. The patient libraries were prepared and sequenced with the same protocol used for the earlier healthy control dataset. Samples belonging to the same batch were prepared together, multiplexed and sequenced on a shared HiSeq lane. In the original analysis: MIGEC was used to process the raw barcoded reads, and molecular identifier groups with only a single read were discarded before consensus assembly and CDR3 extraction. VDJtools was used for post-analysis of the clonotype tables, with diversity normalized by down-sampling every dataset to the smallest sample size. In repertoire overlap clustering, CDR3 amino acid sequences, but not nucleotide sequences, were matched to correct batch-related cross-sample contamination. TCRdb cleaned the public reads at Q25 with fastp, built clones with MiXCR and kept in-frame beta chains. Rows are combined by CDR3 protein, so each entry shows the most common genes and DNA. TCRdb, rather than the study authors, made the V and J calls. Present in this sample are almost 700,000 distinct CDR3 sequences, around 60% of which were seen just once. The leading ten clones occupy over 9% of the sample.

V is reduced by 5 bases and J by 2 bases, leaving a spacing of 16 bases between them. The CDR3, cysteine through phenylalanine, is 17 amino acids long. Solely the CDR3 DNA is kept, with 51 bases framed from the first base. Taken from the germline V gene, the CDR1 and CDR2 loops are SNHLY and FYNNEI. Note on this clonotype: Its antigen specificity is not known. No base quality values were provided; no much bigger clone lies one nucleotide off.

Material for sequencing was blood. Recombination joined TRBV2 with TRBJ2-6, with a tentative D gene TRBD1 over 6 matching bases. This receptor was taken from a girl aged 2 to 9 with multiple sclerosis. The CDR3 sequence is CASSLPGHETGANVLTF. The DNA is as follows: TGTGCCAGCAGTCTGCCGGGACACGAGACTGGGGCCAACGTCCTGACTTTC.